This TCR beta chain was retrieved from a study of graft-versus-host responses after intestinal transplantation. Findings and limits, study-wide: Detection of GvH clones occurred in recipient marrow, and some had their first appearance in ileum or blood.

Germline assignment: CDR1 MNHEY and CDR2 SVGAGI. V dropped 0 bases and J dropped 3; count of bases not matched to a gene: 2. This CDR3 spans 14 amino acids. On this clone: The antigen is unknown.

The assay was immunoSEQ multiplex PCR, and TCRdb's table has in-frame clones only and misses some. The repertoire includes approximately 19,000 clones, 80% to 95% of them detected once, and 1.5% to 2% sits in the top ten. The sample consisted of PBMCs, taken about 350 days after transplant. This sequence joins TRBV6-5 and TRBJ2-7, with 7 nucleotides matching TRBD1. This receptor was taken from a human patient who received an intestinal transplant, so some T cells may come from the graft donor. CDR3 DNA sequence: TGTGCCAGCAGTTACTCGCAGGGGGTCTACGAGCAGTACTTC. Its protein is CASSYSQGVYEQYF.